A single sample gave rise to the 26 T cell receptor beta chains below, sequenced in a study of response to subunit inactivated influenza vaccine. TCRdb fed the RT-PCR reads into MiXCR, producing one record per CDR3 protein. The sample lists about 570,000 distinct CDR3 sequences; approximately 12% were seen once. The sequenced sample was PBMCs from blood, obtained on the day of vaccination. The receptors here all came from a man in his fifties or sixties who received an inactivated influenza vaccine.

The rearrangement joins TRBV24-1 to TRBJ2-1, with D unresolved. V was shortened by 5 bases and J by 0 bases, with 13 bases between the two germline ends. From germline, CDR1 is KGHDR and CDR2 SFDVKD. There are 16 residues in the CDR3. The CDR3 sequence: CATSVRQASSYNEQFF. For the CDR3, the DNA is TGTGCCACCAGTGTTAGGCAGGCGAGCTCCTACAATGAGCAGTTCTTC.

This clonotype was picked up a small number of times. This chain uses TRBV18 with TRBJ2-7, with D possibly TRBD2 on 6 matching bases. CDR3 length: 14 amino acids. Trimming took off 1 base at V and 3 bases at J, with 10 bases between the two ends. In germline, CDR1 is KGHSH, CDR2 LQKENI. For the CDR3, the DNA is TGTGCCAGCTCACCACTTCCGGGGGACTACGAGCAGTACTTC. Its protein product is CASSPLPGDYEQYF.

V is TRBV3-1 and J is TRBJ2-7; D remains unclear. Trimming shortened V by 4 bases and J by 7 bases, and 20 bases separated the two germline ends. The CDR3 runs to 15 residues. Germline V lookup: CDR1 LGHDT, CDR2 YNNKEL (reference sequence). This chain's CDR3 is CASSPSFRNSMEQYF. The CDR3 nucleotides read TGTGCCAGCAGCCCATCATTCAGGAATTCGATGGAGCAGTACTTC.

This clonotype has at least ten counts. The chain links TRBV6-1 to TRBJ2-3; weak D call: TRBD1 (7 bases). CDR1 and CDR2 from the germline V gene are MNHNS and SASEGT. Trimming took 0 bases from V and 4 from J, leaving 14 bases between them. This CDR3 is built from 16 residues. The CDR3 sequence: CASSEAYQGGADTQYF. The CDR3 DNA is TGTGCCAGCAGTGAAGCGTATCAGGGGGGCGCAGATACGCAGTATTTT.

This clonotype has more than one count but fewer than ten. The V gene is TRBV4-2, the J gene TRBJ2-2; tentative D call: TRBD2 (7 bases). The CDR3 runs 17 residues. The germline V and J ends were trimmed by 0 bases and 4 bases, with 15 bases remaining between them. Germline V gene data show CDR1 as LGHNA and CDR2 as YNFKEQ. The DNA for the CDR3 is TGTGCCAGCAGCCAAGAACTACAGGGAGGGGGCACCGGGGAGCTGTTTTTT. Protein sequence: CASSQELQGGGTGELFF.

This clonotype was seen a handful of times. V gene TRBV12-3 or TRBV12-4 combines with J gene TRBJ2-7, with 7 nucleotides matching TRBD1. This CDR3 is built from 18 residues. The J segment lost 4 bases and the V segment lost 2 bases, leaving 17 bases of the junction unmatched. CDR3 amino acids: CASSLLGVVGRGNYEQYF. CDR3 in DNA: TGTGCCAGCAGTTTATTAGGAGTAGTCGGCAGGGGGAATTACGAGCAGTACTTC.

This clonotype was seen ten or more times. The rearrangement uses TRBV7-2 and TRBJ2-1; 7 nucleotides match TRBD2. Germline CDR1 SGHTA, CDR2 FQGNSA. This CDR3 is built from 14 residues. Unmatched junction bases numbered 7, after V lost 4 bases and J lost 7 bases. The CDR3: CASSYPPGGNEQFF. CDR3 DNA: TGTGCCAGCAGCTACCCCCCGGGGGGTAATGAGCAGTTCTTC.

This sequence joins TRBV24-1 and TRBJ1-2; TRBD1 aligns across 10 bases. CDR1 is KGHDR, CDR2 SFDVKD, per germline. This CDR3 comprises 16 residues. J gave up 6 bases and V 3 bases, and 9 bases lay outside the gene matches. DNA of the CDR3: TGTGCCACCAGTGATCCGGGGACAGGGGTAAGGAATGGCTACACCTTC. It yields the protein CATSDPGTGVRNGYTF.

This clonotype has more than one count but fewer than ten. A much larger clone sits a single nucleotide away, making a read error possible. The chain has TRBV6-2 or TRBV6-3 and TRBJ2-2; TRBD2 is a possible D gene (5 bases). Trimming left V 0 bases short and J 6 bases short, with 5 bases between. The CDR3 runs 13 residues. CDR1 and CDR2 (germline): MNHEY, SVGEGT. The DNA for the CDR3 is TGTGCCAGCAGTTACTCGAGGGCCGGGGAGCTGTTTTTT. Translating it yields CASSYSRAGELFF.

The rearrangement uses TRBV18 and TRBJ2-3; D not resolved. From germline, CDR1 is KGHSH and CDR2 LQKENI. Between the trimmed V and J ends, which lost 2 bases and 4 bases, there was a span of 10 bases. This CDR3 is built from 14 residues. CDR3: CASSPSRSADTQYF. The CDR3 bases are TGTGCCAGCTCACCATCTCGCAGCGCAGATACGCAGTATTTT. The whole variable domain, filled in from reference TRBV18 and TRBJ2-3, reads NAGVMQNPRHLVRRRGQEARLRCSPMKGHSHVYWYRQLPEEGLKFMVYLQKENIIDESGMPKERFSAEFPKEGPSILRIQQVVRGDSAAYFCASSPSRSADTQYFGPGTRLTVL.

V and J are TRBV6-5 and TRBJ1-1, with unresolved D. V lost 1 base to trimming and J lost 2 bases, with 5 bases between them. This CDR3 has 13 amino acids. CDR1 is MNHEY and CDR2 is SVGAGI in the germline V gene. The CDR3 bases are TGTGCCAGCAGTTACTTTCAAAACACTGAAGCTTTCTTT. Protein product: CASSYFQNTEAFF.

The sample holds many counts of this clonotype. The V gene is TRBV5-1, the J gene TRBJ2-5; 9 positions match TRBD1. J lost 3 bases, V lost 3 bases, and 3 bases had no gene match. The CDR3 spans 14 residues. Germline CDR1 SGHRS, CDR2 YFSETQ. The CDR3 sequence is CASSSWTGEETQYF. The CDR3 coding sequence is TGCGCCAGCAGCTCTTGGACAGGGGAAGAGACCCAGTACTTC.

V gene TRBV4-1 combines with J gene TRBJ2-7, with 7 bases identical to TRBD2. The J segment lost 3 bases and the V segment lost 1 base, leaving 6 bases of the junction unmatched. The CDR3 spans 15 residues. In germline, CDR1 is MGHRA, CDR2 YSYEKL. The CDR3 region has the DNA TGCGCCAGCAGCCAAGGGACTAGTAAAGACTACGAGCAGTACTTC. Its translation is CASSQGTSKDYEQYF.

This clonotype was detected many times. The chain recombines TRBV5-1 with TRBJ2-5, with 12 bases aligning to TRBD2. CDR1 and CDR2 from the germline V gene are SGHRS and YFSETQ. The CDR3 sequence is 15 residues long. The J segment lost 2 bases and the V segment lost 4 bases, leaving 3 bases of the junction unmatched. The CDR3 protein is CASSTGLAGQETQYF. In DNA, the CDR3 is TGCGCCAGCAGCACCGGACTAGCGGGGCAAGAGACCCAGTACTTC.

This clonotype was seen only a few times. The chain uses TRBV6-5 and TRBJ2-7; D is perhaps TRBD2 (5 bases). Trimming removed 0 bases from V and 7 bases from J, with 13 bases in between. The CDR3 is 14 amino acids. Germline V gene sequence: CDR1 MNHEY, CDR2 SVGAGI. The CDR3 nucleotides read TGTGCCAGCAGTTACTCTCGGCCCCCGGGGGAGCAGTACTTC. It encodes CASSYSRPPGEQYF.

The sample holds a few counts of this clonotype. The chain carries TRBV20-1 and TRBJ2-2, with 11 bases that match TRBD1. The CDR3 extends over 16 amino acids. V trimming: 5 bases; J trimming: 0 bases; junction bases outside the gene matches: 5. CDR1 DFQATT and CDR2 SNEGSKA come from the germline V gene (reference sequence). CDR3 residues: CSAPDRGRSNTGELFF. The DNA of the CDR3 is TGCAGTGCTCCGGACAGGGGGCGTTCGAACACCGGGGAGCTGTTTTTT.

The CDR3 spells CASSFLTGTDTQYF. The CDR3 DNA is TGTGCCAGCAGTTTTTTGACCGGAACAGATACGCAGTATTTT. V is TRBV12-3 or TRBV12-4 and J is TRBJ2-3; no firm D call. The germline V and J ends were trimmed by 3 bases and 3 bases, with 10 bases remaining between them. This CDR3 is 14 amino acids long.

This clonotype was seen at least ten times. This sequence joins TRBV4-1 and TRBJ1-1; D is uncertain. Trimming took 0 bases from V and 3 from J, leaving 11 bases between them. This CDR3 spans 15 amino acids. Germline CDR1 is MGHRA and CDR2 is YSYEKL. This CDR3 reads CASSQDSIGDTEAFF. CDR3 sequence (DNA): TGCGCCAGCAGCCAAGATAGTATCGGAGACACTGAAGCTTTCTTT.

This clonotype was seen a few times. The chain has TRBV12-3 or TRBV12-4 and TRBJ1-5; D gene unclear. The V gene lost 5 bases and the J gene lost 1 base, with 9 bases spanning the gap. CDR3 size: 14 residues. CDR3 residues: CASSVRRSNQPQHF. In DNA, the CDR3 is TGTGCCAGCAGTGTCCGGAGGAGCAATCAGCCCCAGCATTTT.

This clonotype occurred a few times. The chain employs TRBV7-8 and TRBJ2-7; D call uncertain. Germline V gene data show CDR1 as SGHVS and CDR2 as FQNEAQ. CDR3 length equals 13 residues. Trimming stripped 0 bases from V and 3 bases from J, with 6 bases between. The CDR3 DNA sequence: TGTGCCAGCAGCTTAGCGTTCCTCTACGAGCAGTACTTC. It translates to CASSLAFLYEQYF.

The V gene is TRBV6-4, the J gene TRBJ2-7, with unresolved D. The length of the CDR3 is 14 residues. Germline V CDR1 and CDR2: MRHNA, SNTAGT. V was trimmed by 3 bases and J by 2 bases, leaving 11 bases between them. The CDR3 loop is CASSDGFPPYEQYF. The DNA of the CDR3 is TGTGCCAGCAGTGATGGTTTCCCTCCCTACGAGCAGTACTTC.

This clonotype was observed a few times. V is TRBV7-2 and J is TRBJ2-1; 9 bases line up with TRBD2. There are 16 residues in the CDR3. CDR1 and CDR2 from the germline V gene are SGHTA and FQGNSA. V lost 3 bases and J lost 6; bases outside the gene matches: 9. Written as DNA, the CDR3 is TGTGCCAGCAGCTTGACCGCGGGGGGGACTTTCAATGAGCAGTTCTTC. This codes for CASSLTAGGTFNEQFF.

This clonotype was counted between two and nine times. The chain is built from TRBV12-3 or TRBV12-4 and TRBJ2-1; no clear D. The ends were cut back, 3 bases at V and 0 bases at J, with 12 bases in the middle. The CDR3 loop spans 16 amino acids. CDR3: CASSLSFQSSYNEQFF. CDR3 coding DNA: TGTGCCAGCAGTTTGTCTTTCCAAAGCTCCTACAATGAGCAGTTCTTC.

This clonotype was recorded at least ten times. This sequence joins TRBV12-3 or TRBV12-4 and TRBJ2-7, with no clear D. Trimming took off 4 bases at V and 6 bases at J, with 10 bases between the two ends. This CDR3 has 12 amino acids. CDR3 sequence: CASSSGPREQYF. The DNA of the CDR3 is TGTGCCAGCAGTTCTGGCCCTCGCGAGCAGTACTTC.

This clonotype was picked up a small number of times. Here the CDR3 DNA reads TGTGCCAGCAGTTACTCCGGAGGGATGGAGCAGTTCTTC. Translated: CASSYSGGMEQFF. V and J are TRBV6-2 or TRBV6-3 and TRBJ2-1, with D perhaps TRBD2 (6 bases). The CDR3 length is 13 residues. Trimming pared 0 bases from V and 10 bases from J, leaving 10 bases between. Germline V gene lookup returns CDR1 MNHEY and CDR2 SVGEGT.

J is TRBJ2-3 and V is TRBV5-1; no clear D gene. V was shortened by 4 bases and J by 2 bases, with 17 bases between the two germline ends. This CDR3 comprises 16 residues. Germline V gene lookup returns CDR1 SGHRS and CDR2 YFSETQ. DNA for the CDR3: TGCGCCAGCAGCCTTGCGTGGGGTAGGATCACAGATACGCAGTATTTT. This sequence encodes CASSLAWGRITDTQYF.